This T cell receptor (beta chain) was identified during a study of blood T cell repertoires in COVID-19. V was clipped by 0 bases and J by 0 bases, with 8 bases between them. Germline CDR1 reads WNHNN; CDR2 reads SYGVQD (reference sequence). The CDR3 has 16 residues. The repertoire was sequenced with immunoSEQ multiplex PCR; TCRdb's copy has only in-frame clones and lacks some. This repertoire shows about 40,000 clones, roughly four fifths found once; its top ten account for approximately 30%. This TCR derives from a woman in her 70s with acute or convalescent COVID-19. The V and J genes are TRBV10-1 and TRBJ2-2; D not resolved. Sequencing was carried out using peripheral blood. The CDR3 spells CASSESAETNTGELFF. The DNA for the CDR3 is TGCGCCAGCAGTGAGTCGGCTGAAACGAACACCGGGGAGCTGTTTTTT.